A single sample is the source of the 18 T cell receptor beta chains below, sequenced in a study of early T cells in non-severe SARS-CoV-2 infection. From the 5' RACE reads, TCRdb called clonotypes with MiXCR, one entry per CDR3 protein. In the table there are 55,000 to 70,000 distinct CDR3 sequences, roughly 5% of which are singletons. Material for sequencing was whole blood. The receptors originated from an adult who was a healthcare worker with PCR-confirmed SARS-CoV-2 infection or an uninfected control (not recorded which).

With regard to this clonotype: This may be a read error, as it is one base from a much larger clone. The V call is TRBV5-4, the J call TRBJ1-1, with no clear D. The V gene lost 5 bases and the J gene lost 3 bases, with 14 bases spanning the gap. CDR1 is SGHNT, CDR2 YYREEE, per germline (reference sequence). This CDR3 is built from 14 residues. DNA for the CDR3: TGTGCCAGCAGTAAAACGTCTACACACACTGAAGCTTTCTTT. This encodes CASSKTSTHTEAFF.

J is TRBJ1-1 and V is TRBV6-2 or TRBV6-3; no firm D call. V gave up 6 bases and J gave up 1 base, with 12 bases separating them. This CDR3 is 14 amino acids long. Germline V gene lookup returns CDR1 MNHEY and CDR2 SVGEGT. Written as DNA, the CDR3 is TGTGCCAGCAGAAAACAGCCAGCGAACACTGAAGCTTTCTTT. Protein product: CASRKQPANTEAFF.

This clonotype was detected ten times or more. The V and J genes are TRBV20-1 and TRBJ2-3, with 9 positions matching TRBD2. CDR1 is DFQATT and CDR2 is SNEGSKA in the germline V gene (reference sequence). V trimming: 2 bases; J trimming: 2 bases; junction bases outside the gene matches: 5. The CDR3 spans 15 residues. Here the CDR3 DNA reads TGCAGTGCTAGACTAGCGGGGATGACCACAGATACGCAGTATTTT. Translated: CSARLAGMTTDTQYF.

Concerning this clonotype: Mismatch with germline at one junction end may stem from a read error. This CDR3 reads CASSLEGGASGKLAKNIRYF. CDR3 DNA: TGTGCCAGCAGCTTAGAAGGGGGGGCTAGCGGGAAACTAGCCAAAAACATTCGGTACTTC. The rearrangement links TRBV7-2 to TRBJ2-4, with 9 nucleotides matching TRBD2. The CDR3 is 20 amino acids. The germline CDR1 and CDR2 sequences are SGHTA and FQGNSA.

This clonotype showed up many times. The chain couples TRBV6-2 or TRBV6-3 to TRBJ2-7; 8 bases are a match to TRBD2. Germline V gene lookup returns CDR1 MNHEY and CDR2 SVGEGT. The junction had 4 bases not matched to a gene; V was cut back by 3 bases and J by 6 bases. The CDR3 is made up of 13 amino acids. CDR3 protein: CASSYSGGFEQYF. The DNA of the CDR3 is TGTGCCAGCAGTTATTCGGGAGGGTTCGAGCAGTACTTC.

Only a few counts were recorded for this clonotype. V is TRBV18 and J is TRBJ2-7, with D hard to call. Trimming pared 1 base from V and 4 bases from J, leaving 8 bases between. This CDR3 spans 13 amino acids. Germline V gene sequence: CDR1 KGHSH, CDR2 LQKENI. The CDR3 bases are TGTGCCAGCTCACCACGATCAATGTACGAGCAGTACTTC. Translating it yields CASSPRSMYEQYF.

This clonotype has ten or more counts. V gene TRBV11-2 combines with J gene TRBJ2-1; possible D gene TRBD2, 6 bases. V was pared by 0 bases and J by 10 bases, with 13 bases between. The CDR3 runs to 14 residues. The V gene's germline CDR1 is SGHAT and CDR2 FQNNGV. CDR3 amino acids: CASSLEYGTGEQFF. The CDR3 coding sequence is TGTGCCAGCAGCTTAGAGTACGGGACTGGGGAGCAGTTCTTC.

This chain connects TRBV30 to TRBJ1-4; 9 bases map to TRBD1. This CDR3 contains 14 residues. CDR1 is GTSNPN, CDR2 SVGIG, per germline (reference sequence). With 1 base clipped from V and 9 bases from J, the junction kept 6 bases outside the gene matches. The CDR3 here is CAWSETGGLKKLFF. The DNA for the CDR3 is TGTGCCTGGAGTGAGACAGGGGGATTAAAAAAACTGTTTTTT.

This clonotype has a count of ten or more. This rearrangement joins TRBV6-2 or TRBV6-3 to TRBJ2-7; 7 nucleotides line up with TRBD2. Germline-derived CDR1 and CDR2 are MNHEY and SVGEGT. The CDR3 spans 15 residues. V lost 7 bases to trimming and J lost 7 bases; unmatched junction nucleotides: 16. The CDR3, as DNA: TGTGCCAGCACCGCCGGGGGGTCGGGAGGCGGAGAGCAGTACTTC. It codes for CASTAGGSGGGEQYF.

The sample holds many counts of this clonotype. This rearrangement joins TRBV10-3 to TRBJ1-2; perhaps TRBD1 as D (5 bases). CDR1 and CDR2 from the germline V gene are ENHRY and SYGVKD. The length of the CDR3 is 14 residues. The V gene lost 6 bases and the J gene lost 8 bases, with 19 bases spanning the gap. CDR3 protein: CAIRYRDDSSGYTF. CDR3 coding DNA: TGTGCCATCAGGTACCGGGACGACTCATCCGGCTACACCTTC.

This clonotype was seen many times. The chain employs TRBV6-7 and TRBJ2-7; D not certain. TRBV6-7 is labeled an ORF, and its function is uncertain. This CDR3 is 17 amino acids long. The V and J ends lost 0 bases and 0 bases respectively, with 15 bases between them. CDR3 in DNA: TGTGCCAGCAGTTACTCGAAAGGAAGCCCCAGCTCCTACGAGCAGTACTTC. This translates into CASSYSKGSPSSYEQYF.

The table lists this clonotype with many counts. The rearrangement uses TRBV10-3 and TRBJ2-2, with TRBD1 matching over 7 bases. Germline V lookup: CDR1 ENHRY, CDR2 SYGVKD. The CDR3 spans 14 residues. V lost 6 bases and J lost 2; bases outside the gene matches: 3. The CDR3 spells CAIRTGINTGELFF. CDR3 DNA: TGTGCCATCAGGACAGGGATCAACACCGGGGAGCTGTTTTTT.

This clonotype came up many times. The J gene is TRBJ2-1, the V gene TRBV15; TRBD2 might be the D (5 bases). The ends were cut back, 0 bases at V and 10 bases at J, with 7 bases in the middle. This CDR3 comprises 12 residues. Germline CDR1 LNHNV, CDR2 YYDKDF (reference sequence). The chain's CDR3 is CATSRDLAEQFF. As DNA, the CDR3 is TGTGCCACCAGCAGAGATTTAGCGGAGCAGTTCTTC.

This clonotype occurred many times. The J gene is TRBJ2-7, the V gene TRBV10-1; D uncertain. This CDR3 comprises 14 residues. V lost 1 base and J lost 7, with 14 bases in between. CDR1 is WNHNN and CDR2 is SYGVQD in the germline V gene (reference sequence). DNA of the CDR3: TGCGCCAGCAGTGAGTATGTCGACTTCGGAGAGCAGTACTTC. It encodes CASSEYVDFGEQYF.

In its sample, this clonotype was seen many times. CDR3 DNA sequence: TGTGCCAGCAGCCAGGACCTGAGGAACTACGAGCAGTACTTC. Its translation is CASSQDLRNYEQYF. The rearrangement joins TRBV3-1 to TRBJ2-7; D is ambiguous. This CDR3 has 14 amino acids. Germline lookup yields CDR1 LGHDT and CDR2 YNNKEL (reference sequence). Trimming stripped 3 bases from V and 3 bases from J, with 12 bases between.

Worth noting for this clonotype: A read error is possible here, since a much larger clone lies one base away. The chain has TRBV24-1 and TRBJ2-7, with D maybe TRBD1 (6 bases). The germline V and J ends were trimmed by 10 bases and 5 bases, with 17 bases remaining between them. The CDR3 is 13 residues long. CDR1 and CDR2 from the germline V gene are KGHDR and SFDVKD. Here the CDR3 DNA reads TGTGCCACGACTTGGGGGCATCTGGACGAGCAGTACTTC. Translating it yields CATTWGHLDEQYF.

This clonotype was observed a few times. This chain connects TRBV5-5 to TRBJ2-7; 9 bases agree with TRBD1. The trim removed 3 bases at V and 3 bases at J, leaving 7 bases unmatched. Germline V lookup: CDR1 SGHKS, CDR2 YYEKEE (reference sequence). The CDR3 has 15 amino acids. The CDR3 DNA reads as TGTGCCAGCAGCTCTCCGGGGACAGGGAGCTACGAGCAGTACTTC. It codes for CASSSPGTGSYEQYF.

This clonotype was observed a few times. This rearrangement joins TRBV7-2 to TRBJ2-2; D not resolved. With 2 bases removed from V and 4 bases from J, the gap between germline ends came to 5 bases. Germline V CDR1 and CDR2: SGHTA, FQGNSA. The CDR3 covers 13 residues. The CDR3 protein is CASSLRVTGELFF. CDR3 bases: TGTGCCAGCAGCTTAAGGGTCACCGGGGAGCTGTTTTTT.